Here is one TCR beta chain with its context. The data derive from a study of T cell responses to AZD1222 COVID-19 vaccine. Germline V gives CDR1 SGHRS, CDR2 YFSETQ. Deletions cut 2 bases from V and 8 bases from J, with 20 bases between. The CDR3 contains 16 residues. Assay used: immunoSEQ multiplex PCR; TCRdb lists only in-frame clones, some missing. The sample has about 150,000 clones; about nine tenths are singletons. The receptor was derived from an adult who received the AZD1222 COVID-19 vaccine. The J gene is TRBJ1-5, the V gene TRBV5-1, with D possibly matching TRBD1 (5 bases). The sequences come from peripheral blood, collected 28 days after the second AZD1222 dose. The CDR3 nucleotides are TGCGCCAGCAGCTTTCTCCCGACCGGGACGGCAGAGCCCCAGCATTTT. It yields the protein CASSFLPTGTAEPQHF.